This TCR beta chain was sequenced during a study of control samples from healthy donors and cancer patients. Using immunoSEQ multiplex PCR, the repertoire was profiled, and TCRdb retains in-frame clones only, with some absent. This sample has 150,000 to 200,000 clones, with roughly 91% found just once. Trimming removed 4 bases from V and 1 base from J, with 8 bases in between. Germline V gene lookup returns CDR1 WNHNN and CDR2 SYGVQD (reference sequence). The CDR3 runs to 14 residues. Sequencing was performed on blood. This chain uses TRBV10-1 with TRBJ1-3; D gene ambiguous. This receptor was identified in a woman aged 25 to 39 in good health. DNA for the CDR3: TGCGCCAGCAGTGCAACAGCGTCTGGAAACACCATATATTTT. This gives the protein CASSATASGNTIYF.